This T cell receptor beta chain was retrieved from a study of cytomegalovirus exposure and HLA in healthy donors. Turning to this clone: What it binds is not known.

In germline, CDR1 is SGHRS, CDR2 YFSETQ. The CDR3 has 14 amino acids. Unmatched junction bases numbered 4, after V lost 4 bases and J lost 1 base. Study outcomes and limitations: An analysis that was carried out later associated 16,951 TCR beta sequences with HLA alleles at 0.05 false discovery rate. Being productive about 90% or about 30% of the time was typical of most TCR beta V segments in an earlier analysis.

With 60 Vbeta and 13 Jbeta primers, the PCR was carried out. Repertoires were generated with immunoSEQ multiplex PCR, while TCRdb's copy carries only in-frame clones and drops some. The sample has about 160,000 clones; more than 80% are singletons. Sequencing was carried out using PBMCs. This clonotype originated in a woman between 50 and 59 years old in good health and CMV-seronegative. This chain uses TRBV5-1 with TRBJ1-2, with TRBD1 matching over 7 bases. The CDR3 region is CASSPTGFNYGYTF. The CDR3 nucleotides are TGCGCCAGCAGCCCGACAGGGTTTAACTATGGCTACACCTTC.